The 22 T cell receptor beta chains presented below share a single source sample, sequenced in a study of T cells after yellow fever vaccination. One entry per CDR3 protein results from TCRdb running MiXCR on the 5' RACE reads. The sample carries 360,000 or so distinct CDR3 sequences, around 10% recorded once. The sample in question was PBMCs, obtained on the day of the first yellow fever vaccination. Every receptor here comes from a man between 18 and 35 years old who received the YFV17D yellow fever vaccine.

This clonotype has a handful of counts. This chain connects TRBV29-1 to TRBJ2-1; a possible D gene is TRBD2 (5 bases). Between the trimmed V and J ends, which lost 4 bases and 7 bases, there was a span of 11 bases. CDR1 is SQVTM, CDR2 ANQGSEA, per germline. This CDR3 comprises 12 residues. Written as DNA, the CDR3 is TGCAGCGTTGGAGGGTATAGGAATGAGCAGTTCTTC. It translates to CSVGGYRNEQFF.

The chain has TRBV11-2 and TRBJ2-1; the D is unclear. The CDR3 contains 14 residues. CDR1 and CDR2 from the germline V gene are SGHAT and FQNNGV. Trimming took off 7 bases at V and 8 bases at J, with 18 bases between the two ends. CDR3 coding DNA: TGTGCCAGCACCCCGGACCCTACACGGGATGAGCAGTTCTTC. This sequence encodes CASTPDPTRDEQFF. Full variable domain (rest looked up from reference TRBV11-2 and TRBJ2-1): EAGVAQSPRYKIIEKRQSVAFWCNPISGHATLYWYQQILGQGPKLLIQFQNNGVVDDSQLPKDRFSAERLKGVDSTLKIQPAKLEDSAVYLCASTPDPTRDEQFFGPGTRLTVL.

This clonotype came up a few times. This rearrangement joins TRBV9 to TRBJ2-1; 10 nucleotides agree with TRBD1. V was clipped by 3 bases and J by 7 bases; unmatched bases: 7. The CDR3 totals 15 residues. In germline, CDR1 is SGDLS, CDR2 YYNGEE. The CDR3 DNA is TGTGCCAGCAGCGCCGGGACAGGGGTATCTAATGAGCAGTTCTTC. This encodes CASSAGTGVSNEQFF.

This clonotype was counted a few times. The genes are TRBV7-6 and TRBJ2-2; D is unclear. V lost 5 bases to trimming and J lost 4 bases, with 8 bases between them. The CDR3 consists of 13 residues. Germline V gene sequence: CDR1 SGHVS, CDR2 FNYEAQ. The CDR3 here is CASSPRLTGELFF. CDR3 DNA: TGTGCCAGCAGCCCCCGACTCACCGGGGAGCTGTTTTTT.

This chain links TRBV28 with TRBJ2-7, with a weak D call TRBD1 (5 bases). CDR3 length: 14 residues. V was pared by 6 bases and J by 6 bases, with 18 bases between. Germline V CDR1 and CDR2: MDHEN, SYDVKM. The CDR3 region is CASSPNSSGPEQYV. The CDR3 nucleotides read TGTGCCAGCAGCCCAAACTCCTCAGGGCCCGAGCAGTACGTC.

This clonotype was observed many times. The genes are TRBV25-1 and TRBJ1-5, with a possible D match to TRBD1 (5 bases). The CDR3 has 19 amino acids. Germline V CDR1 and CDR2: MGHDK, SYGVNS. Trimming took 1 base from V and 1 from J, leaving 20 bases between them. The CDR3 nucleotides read TGTGCCAGCAGTGAATCACCCCCAACCCCCCCAGGGAGCAATCAGCCCCAGCATTTT. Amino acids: CASSESPPTPPGSNQPQHF.

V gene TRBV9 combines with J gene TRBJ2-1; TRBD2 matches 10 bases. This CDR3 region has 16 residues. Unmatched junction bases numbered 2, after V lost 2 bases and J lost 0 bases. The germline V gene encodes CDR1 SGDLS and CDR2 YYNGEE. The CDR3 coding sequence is TGTGCCAGCAGCGTTAGCGGGGGGAGCTCCTACAATGAGCAGTTCTTC. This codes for CASSVSGGSSYNEQFF.

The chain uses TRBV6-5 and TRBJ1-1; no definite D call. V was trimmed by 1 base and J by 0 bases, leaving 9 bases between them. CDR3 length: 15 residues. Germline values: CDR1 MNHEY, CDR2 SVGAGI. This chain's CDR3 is CASSYFEGMNTEAFF. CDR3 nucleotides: TGTGCCAGCAGTTACTTTGAGGGCATGAACACTGAAGCTTTCTTT.

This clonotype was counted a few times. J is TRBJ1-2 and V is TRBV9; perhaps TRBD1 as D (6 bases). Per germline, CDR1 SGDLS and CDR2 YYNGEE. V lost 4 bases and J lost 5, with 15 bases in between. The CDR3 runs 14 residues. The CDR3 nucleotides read TGTGCCAGCAGCCTCCGGGGGGGCGGGTATGGCTACACCTTC. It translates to CASSLRGGGYGYTF.

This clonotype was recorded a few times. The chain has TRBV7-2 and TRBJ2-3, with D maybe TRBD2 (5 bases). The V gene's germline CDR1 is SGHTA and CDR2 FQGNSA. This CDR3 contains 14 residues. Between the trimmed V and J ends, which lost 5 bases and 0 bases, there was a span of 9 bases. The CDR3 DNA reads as TGTGCCAGCAGCCGGGGATCTAGCACAGATACGCAGTATTTT. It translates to CASSRGSSTDTQYF.

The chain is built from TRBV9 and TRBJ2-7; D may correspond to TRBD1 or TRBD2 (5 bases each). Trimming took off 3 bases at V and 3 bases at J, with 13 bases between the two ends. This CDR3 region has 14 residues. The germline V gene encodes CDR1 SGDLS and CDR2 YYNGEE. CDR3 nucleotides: TGTGCCAGCAGCGGACCACGGGACCTCTACGAGCAGTACGTC. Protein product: CASSGPRDLYEQYV.

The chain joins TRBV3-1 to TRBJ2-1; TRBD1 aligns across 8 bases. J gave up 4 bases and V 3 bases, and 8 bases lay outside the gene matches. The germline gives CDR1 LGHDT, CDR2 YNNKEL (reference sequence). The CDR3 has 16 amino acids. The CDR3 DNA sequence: TGTGCCAGCAGCCACCGGACAGGGACAATGTACAATGAGCAGTTCTTC. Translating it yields CASSHRTGTMYNEQFF.

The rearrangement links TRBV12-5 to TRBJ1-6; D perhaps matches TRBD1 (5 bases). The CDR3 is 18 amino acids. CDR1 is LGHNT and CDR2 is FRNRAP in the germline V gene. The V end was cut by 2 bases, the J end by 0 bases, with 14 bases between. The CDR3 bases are TGTGCTAGTGGTTTGCCCCAGGGACGGGACTCCTATAATTCACCCCTCCACTTT. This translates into CASGLPQGRDSYNSPLHF.

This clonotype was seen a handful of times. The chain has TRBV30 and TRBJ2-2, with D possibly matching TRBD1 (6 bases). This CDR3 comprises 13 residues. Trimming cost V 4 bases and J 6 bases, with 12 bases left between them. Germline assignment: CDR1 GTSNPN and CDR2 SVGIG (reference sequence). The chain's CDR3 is CAWNNNRAGELFF. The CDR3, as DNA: TGTGCCTGGAATAATAACAGGGCCGGGGAGCTGTTTTTT.

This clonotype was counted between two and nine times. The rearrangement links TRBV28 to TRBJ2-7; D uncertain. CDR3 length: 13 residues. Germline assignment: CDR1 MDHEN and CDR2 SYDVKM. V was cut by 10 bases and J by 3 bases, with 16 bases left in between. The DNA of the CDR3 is TGTGCCACAATGTCCCAGGTTAGCTACGAGCAGTACGTC. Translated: CATMSQVSYEQYV.

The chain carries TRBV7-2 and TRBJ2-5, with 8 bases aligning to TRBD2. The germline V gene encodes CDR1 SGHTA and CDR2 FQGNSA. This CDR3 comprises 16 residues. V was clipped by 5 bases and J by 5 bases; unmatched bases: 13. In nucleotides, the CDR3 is TGTGCCAGCAGCCAACCTCGCGGACTAGCTCAGGAGACCCAGTACTTC. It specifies CASSQPRGLAQETQYF. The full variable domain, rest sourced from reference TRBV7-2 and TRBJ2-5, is GAGVSQSPSNKVTEKGKDVELRCDPISGHTALYWYRQSLGQGLEFLIYFQGNSAPDKSGLPSDRFSAERTGGSVSTLTIQRTQQEDSAVYLCASSQPRGLAQETQYFGPGTRLLVL.

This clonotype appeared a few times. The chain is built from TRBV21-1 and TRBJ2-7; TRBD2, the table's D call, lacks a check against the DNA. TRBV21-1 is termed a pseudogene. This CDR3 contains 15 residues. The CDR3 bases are TGTGCCAGCAGCAAAGGGACTAGCGGGGGGGCGCAGCAGTACGTC. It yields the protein CASSKGTSGGAQQYV.

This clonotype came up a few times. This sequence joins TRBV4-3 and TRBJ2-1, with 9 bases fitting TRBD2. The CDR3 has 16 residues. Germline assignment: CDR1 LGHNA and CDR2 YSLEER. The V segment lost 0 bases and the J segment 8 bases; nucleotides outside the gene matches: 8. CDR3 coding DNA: TGCGCCAGCAGCCAAGACCCAGCGGGGGGCCAGGATGAGCAGTTCTTC. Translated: CASSQDPAGGQDEQFF.

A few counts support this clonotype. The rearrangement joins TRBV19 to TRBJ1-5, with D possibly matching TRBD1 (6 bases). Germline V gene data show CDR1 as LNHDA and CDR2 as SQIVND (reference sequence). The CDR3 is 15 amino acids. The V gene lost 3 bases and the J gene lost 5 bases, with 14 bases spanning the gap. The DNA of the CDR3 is TGTGCCAGTAGTATTCCCTACAGGGATGATCAGCCCCAGCATTTT. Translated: CASSIPYRDDQPQHF.

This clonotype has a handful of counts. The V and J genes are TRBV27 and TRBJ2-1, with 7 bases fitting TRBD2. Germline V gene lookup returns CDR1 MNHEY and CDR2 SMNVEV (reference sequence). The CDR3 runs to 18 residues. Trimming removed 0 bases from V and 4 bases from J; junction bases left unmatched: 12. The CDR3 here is CASSLSVPSGYLYNEQFF. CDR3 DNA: TGTGCCAGCAGTTTATCGGTGCCTAGCGGATATCTATACAATGAGCAGTTCTTC.

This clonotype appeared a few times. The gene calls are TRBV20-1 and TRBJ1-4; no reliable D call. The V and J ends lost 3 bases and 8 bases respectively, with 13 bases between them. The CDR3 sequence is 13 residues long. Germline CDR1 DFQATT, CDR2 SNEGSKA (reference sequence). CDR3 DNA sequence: TGCAGTGCTAGTAATAGGGTTGGAGAAAAACTGTTTTTT. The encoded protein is CSASNRVGEKLFF.

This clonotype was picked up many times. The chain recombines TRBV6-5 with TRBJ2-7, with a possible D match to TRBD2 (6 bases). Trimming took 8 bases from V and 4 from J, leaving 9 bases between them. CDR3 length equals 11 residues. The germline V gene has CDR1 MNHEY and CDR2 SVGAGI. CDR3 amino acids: CASGGTYEQYV. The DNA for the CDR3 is TGTGCCAGCGGGGGGACTTACGAGCAGTACGTC.